Following are 32 T cell receptor beta chains from one sample sequenced in a study of blood T cell repertoires in COVID-19. This table comes from immunoSEQ multiplex PCR, and its TCRdb copy is limited to in-frame clones, with some not included. The sample gives under 200,000 clones, roughly 84% of which show up once; roughly 9.2% is in the top ten. The source material was peripheral blood. The receptor set was obtained from a woman aged 80 or over with acute or convalescent COVID-19.

The CDR3 bases are TGTGCCAGCAGCTTCGGGTTTATCCTTACGGCCGGAAACACCATATATTTT. It yields the protein CASSFGFILTAGNTIYF. V usage is TRBV12-1 and J usage is TRBJ1-3. TRBV12-1 is labeled a pseudogene. The CDR3 is 17 residues long.

The CDR3 nucleotides are TGTGCCAGCTCACCGATGGGACTAGCGGAGATCAATGAGCAGTTCTTC. Translation: CASSPMGLAEINEQFF. The chain uses TRBV18 and TRBJ2-1; TRBD2 agrees at 11 bases. The CDR3 runs to 16 residues. Germline CDR1 and CDR2: KGHSH and LQKENI. V gave up 3 bases and J gave up 6 bases; unmatched junction bases: 7.

The chain recombines TRBV5-1 with TRBJ2-5; D uncertain. This CDR3 spans 15 amino acids. The germline V and J ends were trimmed by 4 bases and 5 bases, with 18 bases remaining between them. Germline lookup yields CDR1 SGHRS and CDR2 YFSETQ. The CDR3 is CASSIQQRPAETQYF. As DNA, the CDR3 is TGCGCCAGCAGCATCCAGCAGCGCCCTGCGGAGACCCAGTACTTC.

The chain employs TRBV5-1 and TRBJ2-5, with 11 bases identical to TRBD2. CDR3 length: 17 amino acids. Looked up from germline, CDR1 is SGHRS and CDR2 is YFSETQ. J was trimmed by 5 bases and V by 4 bases; bases with no gene match: 13. The CDR3 loop is CASSTTRSGGAGETQYF. The CDR3 nucleotides read TGCGCCAGCAGCACCACCCGTAGCGGGGGGGCCGGGGAGACCCAGTACTTC.

The rearrangement joins TRBV12-3 or TRBV12-4 to TRBJ2-7; D perhaps matches TRBD2 (6 bases). The CDR3 runs to 13 residues. The ends were cut back, 8 bases at V and 0 bases at J, with 11 bases in the middle. CDR3 loop: CASGRPSSYEQYF. For the CDR3, the DNA is TGTGCCAGCGGGAGGCCAAGCTCCTACGAGCAGTACTTC.

The chain carries TRBV7-8 and TRBJ2-7; TRBD2 matches 14 bases. CDR1 and CDR2 from the germline V gene are SGHVS and FQNEAQ. The V gene end was trimmed by 5 bases and the J gene end by 1 base; junction bases not matched to a gene: 7. CDR3 size: 17 residues. The DNA for the CDR3 is TGTGCCAGCAGCCCCCGGACTAGCGGGAGGCGGTCCTACGAGCAGTACTTC. Its translation: CASSPRTSGRRSYEQYF.

This clone was recorded only once. This chain links TRBV7-9 with TRBJ1-2, with TRBD1 identical over 8 bases. V lost 5 bases, J lost 0 bases, and 8 bases stayed unmatched. The germline V gene encodes CDR1 SEHNR and CDR2 FQNEAQ (reference sequence). The CDR3 spans 16 residues. CDR3 protein: CASSPSSTGANYGYTF. The CDR3 DNA reads TGTGCCAGCAGCCCTTCCTCGACAGGGGCTAACTATGGCTACACCTTC.

A few counts support this clone. This chain links TRBV12-5 with TRBJ2-2, with 7 bases that match TRBD2. The CDR3 has 13 residues. CDR1 is LGHNT, CDR2 FRNRAP, per germline. V shed 6 bases and J 5 bases; nucleotides not matched to a gene: 3. The CDR3 region has the DNA TGTGCTAGTGGCAAGCGGGAAACCGGGGAGCTGTTTTTT. Its translation is CASGKRETGELFF.

The chain uses TRBV19 and TRBJ2-5; tentative D call: TRBD1 (7 bases). The length of the CDR3 is 12 residues. Germline V gene lookup returns CDR1 LNHDA and CDR2 SQIVND (reference sequence). Trimming stripped 4 bases from V and 9 bases from J, with 12 bases between. CDR3 DNA: TGTGCCAGTAGTAGACAGGGCGGGGCCCAGTACTTC. This translates into CASSRQGGAQYF.

The gene calls are TRBV5-6 and TRBJ1-1; TRBD1 matches at 9 bases. The CDR3 extends over 12 amino acids. After removal of 5 bases from V and 9 bases from J, the junction contained 5 bases not matched to a gene. Germline V gene data show CDR1 as SGHDT and CDR2 as YYEEEE. DNA for the CDR3: TGTGCCAGCAGGTTACAGGGGGCGAAAGCTTTCTTT. Translated, it gives CASRLQGAKAFF.

The chain employs TRBV27 and TRBJ1-2; D unclear. Trimming stripped 5 bases from V and 6 bases from J, with 16 bases between. Germline V lookup: CDR1 MNHEY, CDR2 SMNVEV (reference sequence). This CDR3 is 14 amino acids long. The CDR3 DNA sequence: TGTGCCAGCAGTCTTTATTCCGGGGTAAATGGCTACACCTTC. It specifies CASSLYSGVNGYTF.

This clone is a singleton in its sample. The sample holds other DNA sequences that translate to the same CDR3. This chain joins TRBV27 and TRBJ1-2; D possibly corresponds to TRBD1 (6 bases). Germline lookup yields CDR1 MNHEY and CDR2 SMNVEV (reference sequence). The V end was cut by 5 bases, the J end by 3 bases, with 13 bases between. CDR3 length equals 14 residues. The chain's CDR3 is CASSLSAGDYGYTF. The CDR3 nucleotides read TGTGCCAGCAGTCTCTCGGCAGGGGACTATGGCTACACCTTC.

V gene TRBV5-1 combines with J gene TRBJ2-5, with TRBD2 identical over 9 bases. The V and J ends lost 4 bases and 5 bases, in that order; junction bases with no gene match: 6. CDR1 and CDR2 (germline): SGHRS, YFSETQ. The CDR3 extends over 14 amino acids. The chain's CDR3 is CASSGQTSGETQYF. CDR3 DNA: TGCGCCAGCAGCGGACAGACTAGCGGCGAGACCCAGTACTTC.

CDR3 in amino acids: CASSLADQPQHF. In DNA, the CDR3 is TGCGCCAGCAGCTTGGCCGATCAGCCCCAGCATTTT. The rearrangement links TRBV5-1 to TRBJ1-5, with no clear D. The CDR3 spans 12 residues. The germline V gene has CDR1 SGHRS and CDR2 YFSETQ. Between the trimmed V and J ends, which lost 0 bases and 5 bases, there was a span of 3 bases.

The rearrangement links TRBV10-3 to TRBJ1-5; 7 nucleotides line up with TRBD1. Germline V gene data show CDR1 as ENHRY and CDR2 as SYGVKD. The CDR3 contains 16 residues. With 3 bases clipped from V and 2 bases from J, the junction kept 7 bases outside the gene matches. The CDR3 here is CAISEGTGTGNQPQHF. In DNA, the CDR3 is TGTGCCATCAGTGAAGGTACCGGGACAGGCAATCAGCCCCAGCATTTT.

This clone was counted once. The rearrangement uses TRBV19 and TRBJ2-7; D is undetermined. From germline, CDR1 is LNHDA and CDR2 SQIVND (reference sequence). The CDR3 runs to 14 residues. The germline V and J ends were trimmed by 6 bases and 4 bases, with 16 bases remaining between them. CDR3 nucleotides: TGTGCCAGTAGCGCGTCTCCTCCGATATACGAGCAGTACTTC. Translating gives CASSASPPIYEQYF.

The CDR3: CASSSQSRDRDYEQYF. CDR3 sequence (DNA): TGTGCCAGCAGCTCCCAAAGCCGGGACAGGGACTACGAGCAGTACTTC. The chain combines TRBV11-2 with TRBJ2-7; 9 bases are shared with TRBD1. Germline CDR1 SGHAT, CDR2 FQNNGV. Trimming cost V 4 bases and J 3 bases; bases outside gene matches: 10. This CDR3 has 16 residues.

The chain couples TRBV5-1 to TRBJ2-3; 8 bases agree with TRBD1. Germline CDR1 SGHRS, CDR2 YFSETQ. After removal of 1 base from V and 5 bases from J, the junction contained 9 bases not matched to a gene. This CDR3 has 16 residues. CDR3 sequence: CASSLWGTGIGDTQYF. As DNA, the CDR3 is TGCGCCAGCAGCTTGTGGGGGACAGGCATTGGAGATACGCAGTATTTT.

This clone was seen only once. The chain has TRBV6-5 and TRBJ1-3, with 7 bases that match TRBD1. Germline V CDR1 and CDR2: MNHEY, SVGAGI. CDR3 size: 16 residues. The V gene end was trimmed by 2 bases and the J gene end by 1 base; junction bases not matched to a gene: 5. In DNA form, the CDR3 reads TGTGCCAGCAGTTACCGGCAGGGGGGTTCTGGAAACACCATATATTTT. It specifies CASSYRQGGSGNTIYF.

This clone was seen a handful of times. The chain combines TRBV7-9 with TRBJ2-2; the match to TRBD1 covers 9 bases. Germline V gene data show CDR1 as SEHNR and CDR2 as FQNEAQ (reference sequence). There are 15 residues in the CDR3. V lost 5 bases and J lost 5; bases outside the gene matches: 6. This CDR3 is CASSPRDRETGELFF. In nucleotides, the CDR3 is TGTGCCAGCAGCCCCCGGGACAGGGAGACCGGGGAGCTGTTTTTT.

The chain carries TRBV5-4 and TRBJ1-2; D might be TRBD1 (6 bases). The CDR3 runs to 13 residues. The germline CDR1 and CDR2 sequences are SGHNT and YYREEE (reference sequence). Trimming stripped 4 bases from V and 4 bases from J, with 11 bases between. The CDR3, as DNA: TGTGCCAGCAGCCAGGACAGCCTCTATGGCTACACCTTC. It encodes CASSQDSLYGYTF. The full variable domain, in which reference TRBV5-4 and TRBJ1-2 provide the parts outside the CDR3, is ETGVTQSPTHLIKTRGQQVTLRCSSQSGHNTVSWYQQALGQGPQFIFQYYREEENGRGNFPPRFSGLQFPNYSSELNVNALELDDSALYLCASSQDSLYGYTFGSGTRLTVV.

This chain joins TRBV4-2 and TRBJ2-3, with 14 bases matching TRBD2. Looked up from germline, CDR1 is LGHNA and CDR2 is YNFKEQ. The CDR3 sequence is 17 residues long. The V gene end was trimmed by 2 bases and the J gene end by 5 bases; junction bases not matched to a gene: 6. CDR3 amino acids: CASSQPGTSGSGDTQYF. CDR3 coding DNA: TGTGCCAGCAGCCAACCTGGGACTAGCGGGAGTGGAGATACGCAGTATTTT.

The chain couples TRBV7-8 to TRBJ2-1, with 7 bases identical to TRBD2. Germline V lookup: CDR1 SGHVS, CDR2 FQNEAQ. The CDR3 is 14 amino acids. V was clipped by 11 bases and J by 3 bases; unmatched bases: 10. This chain's CDR3 is CAAGGRAVYNEQFF. The CDR3 DNA sequence: TGTGCCGCCGGGGGGAGGGCCGTCTACAATGAGCAGTTCTTC.

DNA of the CDR3: TGTGCCAGCAGCGTTGACAGCGTGCCTTCCTACGAGCAGTACTTC. This sequence encodes CASSVDSVPSYEQYF. J is TRBJ2-7 and V is TRBV5-4; possible D gene TRBD1, 5 bases. Germline V CDR1 and CDR2: SGHNT, YYREEE (reference sequence). CDR3 size: 15 residues. Trimming stripped 4 bases from V and 1 base from J, with 15 bases between.

The chain joins TRBV6-4 to TRBJ2-2, with D maybe TRBD1 (6 bases). Germline V gives CDR1 MRHNA, CDR2 SNTAGT. V was clipped by 4 bases and J by 7 bases, with 10 bases between them. The CDR3 has 13 amino acids. The CDR3 region has the DNA TGTGCCAGCAGTGCAGGGGACGGCGGGGAGCTGTTTTTT. It is translated as CASSAGDGGELFF.

J is TRBJ1-1 and V is TRBV6-5; TRBD1 is a possible D gene (6 bases). V was trimmed by 6 bases and J by 6 bases, leaving 17 bases between them. The germline V gene encodes CDR1 MNHEY and CDR2 SVGAGI. The length of the CDR3 is 14 residues. The chain's CDR3 is CASRPRPDRAEAFF. DNA of the CDR3: TGTGCCAGCAGACCCCGACCGGACAGAGCTGAAGCTTTCTTT.

The table lists this clone with a count of one. The gene calls are TRBV9 and TRBJ1-3; D unresolved. CDR3 length: 11 amino acids. CDR1 and CDR2 from the germline V gene are SGDLS and YYNGEE. With 3 bases removed from V and 5 bases from J, the gap between germline ends came to 3 bases. CDR3 protein: CASSDRNTIYF. The CDR3 nucleotides are TGTGCCAGCAGCGACAGAAACACCATATATTTT.

This clone has only a few counts. The sample contains more than one DNA sequence encoding this CDR3. The CDR3 nucleotides are TGTGCCAGCTCCCTCTCCGGCACTGAAGCTTTCTTT. Residues: CASSLSGTEAFF. V gene TRBV18 combines with J gene TRBJ1-1; no reliable D call. Per germline, CDR1 KGHSH and CDR2 LQKENI. V was clipped by 6 bases and J by 4 bases, with 9 bases between them. The CDR3 has 12 residues.

The CDR3 loop reads CASSKEVGAPF. The CDR3 region has the DNA TGTGCCAGCAGCAAAGAGGTGGGGGCCCCCTTC. This rearrangement joins TRBV21-1 to TRBJ2-7; the D call of TRBD1 is as the table states it, not checked on the DNA. TRBV21-1 corresponds to a pseudogene. CDR3 length: 11 amino acids.

This chain joins TRBV6-2 or TRBV6-3 and TRBJ1-1, with D perhaps matching TRBD1 (5 bases). The CDR3 has 14 residues. Trimming took 1 base from V and 0 from J, leaving 6 bases between them. Germline assignment: CDR1 MNHEY and CDR2 SVGEGT. CDR3 in DNA: TGTGCCAGCAGTTACTGGGGCCTGAACACTGAAGCTTTCTTT. Amino acid sequence: CASSYWGLNTEAFF.

This clone occurred once. The rearrangement links TRBV7-2 to TRBJ2-3; 12 bases map to TRBD2. This CDR3 contains 17 residues. V lost 5 bases and J lost 3; bases outside the gene matches: 9. The germline V gene has CDR1 SGHTA and CDR2 FQGNSA. Here the CDR3 DNA reads TGTGCCAGCAGCCAGGGACTAGCGGGCTTGGGGACAGATACGCAGTATTTT. Translation: CASSQGLAGLGTDTQYF.

This chain uses TRBV11-2 with TRBJ2-1; TRBD2 matches at 12 bases. The V gene's germline CDR1 is SGHAT and CDR2 FQNNGV. This CDR3 spans 16 amino acids. Trimming took 1 base from V and 10 from J; bases not matched to a gene: 8. Written as DNA, the CDR3 is TGTGCCAGCAGCTTAGTCACTAGCGGGGGGCGGGGCGAGCAGTTCTTC. This translates into CASSLVTSGGRGEQFF.